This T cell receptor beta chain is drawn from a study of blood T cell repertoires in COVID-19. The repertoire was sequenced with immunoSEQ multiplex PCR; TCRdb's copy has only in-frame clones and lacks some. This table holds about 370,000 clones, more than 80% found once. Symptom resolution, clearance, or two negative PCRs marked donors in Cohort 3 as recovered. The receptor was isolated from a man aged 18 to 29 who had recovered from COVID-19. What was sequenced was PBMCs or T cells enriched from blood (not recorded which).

The chain's CDR3 is CASSSRRGTNTEAFF. The CDR3 DNA sequence: TGTGCCAGCTCATCGCGCAGGGGGACGAACACTGAAGCTTTCTTT. This chain links TRBV18 with TRBJ1-1; 7 nucleotides line up with TRBD1. There are 15 residues in the CDR3. CDR1 KGHSH and CDR2 LQKENI come from the germline V gene. The V segment lost 5 bases and the J segment 1 base; nucleotides outside the gene matches: 7.